The clone carrying this T cell receptor beta chain was seen a single time. Germline values: CDR1 SGHTA, CDR2 FQGNSA. CDR3 length: 16 amino acids. Unmatched junction bases numbered 12, after V lost 5 bases and J lost 5 bases. RNA, at about 0.45 to 1 ug, was reverse transcribed with random hexamers. TCRdb called the immunoSEQ multiplex PCR reads again in MiXCR, with one record for every CDR3 protein. The repertoire holds some 94,000 distinct CDR3 sequences, around 94% seen once, with 0.3% to 0.35% in the top ten. This sample is part of a study of CD8 T cells in Susac syndrome. This clonotype originated in a human donor with Susac syndrome. This chain joins TRBV7-2 and TRBJ2-5; 9 bases map to TRBD2. The specimen was CD4+ T cells from PBMCs. The DNA of the CDR3 is TGTGCCAGCAGCCTACAGCGGGGGGCTGGGGAGGAGACCCAGTACTTC. Translation gives CASSLQRGAGEETQYF.